The rows below give T cell receptor beta chains drawn from one sample of a study of blood T cell repertoires in COVID-19. TCRdb's copy holds only in-frame clones and misses some; the assay was immunoSEQ multiplex PCR. This sample has more than 200,000 clones, with less than 90% found just once. Sequences were obtained from peripheral blood. The receptors here all came from a man between 60 and 75 years old with acute or convalescent COVID-19. CDR3s include the opening cysteine and the closing phenylalanine or tryptophan. D genes are given only for firm matches. Not every row has a clone size; where given, it reads once, few, many or a size class.

clone size | D gene | J gene | V gene | CDR3 DNA | CDR3 protein
. | . | TRBJ2-3 | TRBV29-1 | TGCAGCGTATCACAGGCTAGTCATTCCACAGATACGCAGTATTTT | CSVSQASHSTDTQYF
once | . | TRBJ2-3 | TRBV7-8 | TGTGCCAGCAGCTTAGCCGGGATTAGCACAGATACGCAGTATTTT | CASSLAGISTDTQYF
. | TRBD2 | TRBJ2-1 | TRBV7-9 | TGTGCCAGCAGCTGGTTGACAGCGGGACGCAACAATGAGCAGTTCTTC | CASSWLTAGRNNEQFF
. | TRBD1 | TRBJ2-1 | TRBV19 | TGTGCCAGTAGTATCCTACCGGGACAGGGAGCGAATGAGCAGTTCTTC | CASSILPGQGANEQFF
once | . | TRBJ1-1 | TRBV7-9 | TGTGCCAGCAGCCCCCCATTGGGGGGTACTGAAGCTTTCTTT | CASSPPLGGTEAFF
. | TRBD2 | TRBJ2-2 | TRBV28 | TGTGCCAGCAGTTTCTCCGGGAGGGCCGCGGGGACCGGGGAGCTGTTTTTT | CASSFSGRAAGTGELFF
few | TRBD1 | TRBJ1-3 | TRBV5-1 | TGCGCCAGCAGCTCCGGACAGGAGAGCTCTGGAAACACCATATATTTT | CASSSGQESSGNTIYF
once | TRBD1 | TRBJ1-6 | TRBV25-1 | TGTGCCAGCAGTGAATGGGACAGGGAGGCCCTCCACTTT | CASSEWDREALHF
. | TRBD2 | TRBJ2-3 | TRBV3-1/TRBV3-2 | TGTGCCAGCAGCCAAGGGACTAGCGGGAGTAGTACAGATACGCAGTATTTT | CASSQGTSGSSTDTQYF
. | . | TRBJ1-4 | TRBV4-3 | TGCGCCAGCAGCCAAGCAGGGTTCGATGAAAAACTGTTTTTT | CASSQAGFDEKLFF
. | TRBD1 | TRBJ1-2 | TRBV10-3 | TGTGCCATCAGTGCTGGGACAGCTAACTATGGCTACACCTTC | CAISAGTANYGYTF
. | . | TRBJ2-7 | TRBV18 | TGTGCCAGCTCACCAGACAGAACCTACGAGCAGTACTTC | CASSPDRTYEQYF
. | TRBD1 | TRBJ2-7 | TRBV5-4 | TGTGCCAGCAGCGGACAGGGCGACGAGCAGTACTTC | CASSGQGDEQYF
. | . | TRBJ1-5 | TRBV7-2 | TGTGCCAGCAGCCCCAAGTCAGGGAACAATCAGCCCCAGCATTTT | CASSPKSGNNQPQHF
. | . | TRBJ2-1 | TRBV28 | TGTGCCAGCAGTTTATGGGGGGGTGCGGGAAATGAGCAGTTCTTC | CASSLWGGAGNEQFF
once | . | TRBJ2-5 | TRBV19 | TGTGCCAGTACCCCCCGGCGGGGGCCCCAGGAGACCCAGTACTTC | CASTPRRGPQETQYF
. | . | TRBJ2-7 | TRBV7-9 | TGTGCCAGCAGCCATACCGAACGGAGCGGGTACGAGCAGTACTTC | CASSHTERSGYEQYF
. | . | TRBJ1-2 | TRBV4-2 | TGTGCCAGCAGCCAAGTCGCGGGGAAAGGGGATAACTATGGCTACACCTTC | CASSQVAGKGDNYGYTF
once | . | TRBJ1-4 | TRBV7-9 | TGTGCCAGCAGCTCTCCTTCCGGGGGGAGTAGTGAAAAACTGTTTTTT | CASSSPSGGSSEKLFF
. | TRBD2 | TRBJ2-4 | TRBV5-1 | TGCGCCAGCAGCTTGGGAGTTGTAGCGGGAGGGCCGGACATTCAGTACTTC | CASSLGVVAGGPDIQYF
. | . | TRBJ2-7 | TRBV4-1 | TGCGCCAGCAGCCAAGATTCTGGGGCTTGGTCCTACGAGCAGTACTTC | CASSQDSGAWSYEQYF
. | . | TRBJ2-1 | TRBV4-1 | TGCGCCAGCAGCCAGCACAACCCCGACAGGCTCTCCTACAATGAGCAGTTCTTC | CASSQHNPDRLSYNEQFF
. | . | TRBJ2-3 | TRBV30 | TGTGCCTGGAGTGTTCACTACGATACGCAGTATTTT | CAWSVHYDTQYF
. | . | TRBJ1-2 | TRBV5-5 | TGTGCCAGCAGCGACCGCGGGGGAGTCGATGGCTACACCTTC | CASSDRGGVDGYTF
. | . | TRBJ1-6 | TRBV6-1 | TGTGCCAGCAGTGAAGGGGACACGAGCTCCTATAATTCACCCCTCCACTTT | CASSEGDTSSYNSPLHF
. | . | TRBJ1-2 | TRBV18 | TGTGCCAGCTCACCCACACACGGGGGATCGGACGGCTACACCTTC | CASSPTHGGSDGYTF
. | . | TRBJ2-3 | TRBV2 | TGTGCCAGCAGCGGGGGATACACAGATACGCAGTATTTT | CASSGGYTDTQYF
. | TRBD1 | TRBJ1-4 | TRBV5-1 | TGCGCCAGCAGCTGGACAGGGGCAACTAATGAAAAACTGTTTTTT | CASSWTGATNEKLFF
. | . | TRBJ1-1 | TRBV3-1/TRBV3-2 | TGTGCCAGCAGCCATACCACCGGGAGCACTGAAGCTTTCTTT | CASSHTTGSTEAFF
. | TRBD2 | TRBJ2-3 | TRBV29-1 | TGCAGCGGCGGAGGGCTAGCGGCTAGCACAGATACGCAGTATTTT | CSGGGLAASTDTQYF
. | . | TRBJ2-7 | TRBV21-1 | TGTGCCAGCAGCGGTGGTGACAAGAACTCTTCCTACGAGCAGTACTTC | CASSGGDKNSSYEQYF
. | . | TRBJ1-2 | TRBV5-6 | TGTGCCAGCAGCCGGGTGGCGTTTAGCTATGGCTACACCTTC | CASSRVAFSYGYTF
. | TRBD1 | TRBJ2-6 | TRBV23-1 | TGCGCCAGCAGAGACAGGGACCCCCTCGTCCTGACTTTC | CASRDRDPLVLTF